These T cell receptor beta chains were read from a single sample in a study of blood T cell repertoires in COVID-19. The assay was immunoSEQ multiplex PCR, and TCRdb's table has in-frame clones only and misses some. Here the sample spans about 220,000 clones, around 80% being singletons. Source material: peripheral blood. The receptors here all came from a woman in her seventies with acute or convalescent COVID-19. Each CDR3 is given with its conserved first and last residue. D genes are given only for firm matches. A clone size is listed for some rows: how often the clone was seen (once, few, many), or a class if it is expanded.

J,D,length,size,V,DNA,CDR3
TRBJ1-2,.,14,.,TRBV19,TGTGCCAGTACCTTACTACAGGGTTGGTATGGCTACACCTTC,CASTLLQGWYGYTF
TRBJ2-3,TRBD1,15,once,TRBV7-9,TGTGCCAGCAGCTTACAGGGGGCAGAGTTGGATACGCAGTATTTT,CASSLQGAELDTQYF
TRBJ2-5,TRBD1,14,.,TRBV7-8,TGTGCCAGCAGCGTGACAGGGAAAAAAGAGACCCAGTACTTC,CASSVTGKKETQYF
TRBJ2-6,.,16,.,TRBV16,TGTGCCAGCAGCCAATCGGGGGGAACTGGGGCCAACGTCCTGACTTTC,CASSQSGGTGANVLTF
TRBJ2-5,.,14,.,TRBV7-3,TGTGCCAGCAGCCGCAACGGTAGAAAAGAGACCCAGTACTTC,CASSRNGRKETQYF
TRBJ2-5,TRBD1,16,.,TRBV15,TGTGCCACCAGCAGAGGACAGGGATTCGTCCAAGAGACCCAGTACTTC,CATSRGQGFVQETQYF
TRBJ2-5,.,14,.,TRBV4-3,TGCGCCAGCAGCCAATATTGGCCACAAGAGACCCAGTACTTC,CASSQYWPQETQYF
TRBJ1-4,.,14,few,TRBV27,TGTGCCAGCGGAAGGGAGGGGTATGAGGAAAAACTGTTTTTT,CASGREGYEEKLFF
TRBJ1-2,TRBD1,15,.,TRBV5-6,TGTGCCAGCAGGTTCCGGGACAGGGGGTCCTATGGCTACACCTTC,CASRFRDRGSYGYTF
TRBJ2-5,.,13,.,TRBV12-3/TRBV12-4,TGTGCCAGCAGTTTAAACACAGAGGGAACCCAGTACTTC,CASSLNTEGTQYF
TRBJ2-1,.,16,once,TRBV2,TGTGCCAGCAGGGCCCAGATGGGACAAAGGACACTAGTCCCGTTCTTC,CASRAQMGQRTLVPFF
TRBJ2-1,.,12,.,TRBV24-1,TGTGCCACCAGTGATTTAGCTAGTGAGCAGTTCTTC,CATSDLASEQFF
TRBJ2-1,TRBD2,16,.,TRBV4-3,TGCGCCAGCAGGGCTAATCGGGGAGGGGCCTCGAGTCAGCAGTTCTTC,CASRANRGGASSQQFF
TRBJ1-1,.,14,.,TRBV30,TGTGCCTGGAGTGTAACAGATATGAACACTGAAGCTTTCTTT,CAWSVTDMNTEAFF
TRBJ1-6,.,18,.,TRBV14,TGTGCCAGCAGCCAAGGCTACATGGCGTGGGGGGATAATTCACCCCTCCACTTT,CASSQGYMAWGDNSPLHF
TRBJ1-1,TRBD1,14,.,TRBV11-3,TGTGCCAGCAGCCCGGACAGGTGGTCCACTGAAGCTTTCTTT,CASSPDRWSTEAFF
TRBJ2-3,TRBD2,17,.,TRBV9,TGTGCCAGCAGCGTAGGTCAACTAGCGGGGGGTCGGGATACGCAGTATTTT,CASSVGQLAGGRDTQYF
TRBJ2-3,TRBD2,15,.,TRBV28,TGTGCCAGCAGTCCTCGGACTAGCGGGACAGATACGCAGTATTTT,CASSPRTSGTDTQYF
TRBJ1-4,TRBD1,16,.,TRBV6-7,TGTGCCAGCAGTTACAGGACAGGGGGCTATTATGAAAAACTGTTTTTT,CASSYRTGGYYEKLFF
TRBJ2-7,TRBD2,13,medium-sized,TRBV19,TGTGCCAGTAGCCGCGGGAGACCCTACGAGCAGTACTTC,CASSRGRPYEQYF
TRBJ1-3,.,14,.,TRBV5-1,TGCGCCAGCAGCTTGGACGGAGTTGGAAACACCATATATTTT,CASSLDGVGNTIYF
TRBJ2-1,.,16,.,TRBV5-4,TGTGCCAGCAGCGCCGGAGGCGGGGTGGCCTACAATGAGCAGTTCTTC,CASSAGGGVAYNEQFF
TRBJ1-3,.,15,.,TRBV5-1,TGCGCCAGCAGCTTGGGTGCCGGGTCTGGAAACACCATATATTTT,CASSLGAGSGNTIYF
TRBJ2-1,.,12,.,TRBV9,TGTGCCAGCAGCGCTAACAACGGGGAGCAGTTCTTC,CASSANNGEQFF
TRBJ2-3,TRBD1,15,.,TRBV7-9,TGTGCCAGCAGCTACTCCTCCTCAGGGGGCACGCTGCAGTATTTT,CASSYSSSGGTLQYF
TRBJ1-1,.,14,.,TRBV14,TGTGCCAGCAGCCAAGTATTCAGGAACACTGAAGCTTTCTTT,CASSQVFRNTEAFF
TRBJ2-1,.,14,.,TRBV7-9,TGTGCCAGCAGGGAGACCTCCGATGACAATGAGCAGTTCTTC,CASRETSDDNEQFF
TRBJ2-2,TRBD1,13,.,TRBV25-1,TGTGCCAGCATGGGACAGGGCTCCGGGGAGCTGTTTTTT,CASMGQGSGELFF
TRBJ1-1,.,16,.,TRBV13,TGTGCCAGCAGCTTAGTGCGGGGGCGCCTGAACACTGAAGCTTTCTTT,CASSLVRGRLNTEAFF
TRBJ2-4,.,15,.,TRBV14,TGTGCCAGCAGCCAAGGAGCCCTAGCCAAAAACATTCAGTACTTC,CASSQGALAKNIQYF
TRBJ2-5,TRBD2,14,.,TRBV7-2,TGTGCCAGCAGGGCGCGGGGGGGCGGAGAGACCCAGTACTTC,CASRARGGGETQYF
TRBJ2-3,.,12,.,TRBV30,TGTGCCTGGAGTGTAACGGGAGATACGCAGTATTTT,CAWSVTGDTQYF
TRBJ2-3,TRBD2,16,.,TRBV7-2,TGTGCCAGCAGCCCCTTTGGACTAGCGTTCACAGATACGCAGTATTTT,CASSPFGLAFTDTQYF
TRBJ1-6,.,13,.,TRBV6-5,TGTGCCAGCAGCGACGGGTATAATTCACCCCTCCACTTT,CASSDGYNSPLHF
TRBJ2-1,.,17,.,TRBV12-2,TGTGCAAGTCGCCTACTTTTTGTGACAGGGGGTAGCGATGAGCAGTTCTTC,CASRLLFVTGGSDEQFF
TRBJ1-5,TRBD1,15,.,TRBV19,TGTGCCAGTACCCTAGGGACAGGAGGCAATCAGCCCCAGCATTTT,CASTLGTGGNQPQHF
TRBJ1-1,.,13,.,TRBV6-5,TGTGCCAGCAGTCCTTCAGGGAACACTGAAGCTTTCTTT,CASSPSGNTEAFF
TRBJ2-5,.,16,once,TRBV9,TGTGCCAGCAGCGTAGGCGCGGGGTCCATGCAAGAGACCCAGTACTTC,CASSVGAGSMQETQYF
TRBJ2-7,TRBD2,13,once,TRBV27,TGTGCCAGCAGTTTTGTGGAGCGGGGGGAGCAGTACTTC,CASSFVERGEQYF
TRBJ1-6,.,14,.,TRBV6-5,TGTGCCACCGCCCTCTCCCAGGGGAATTCACCCCTCCACTTT,CATALSQGNSPLHF
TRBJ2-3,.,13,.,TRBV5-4,TGTGCCAGCAGCTTGCAGTTTTCGGATACGCAGTATTTT,CASSLQFSDTQYF
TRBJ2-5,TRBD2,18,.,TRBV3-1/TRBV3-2,TGTGCCAGCAGCCAAGAAGGGTCTACCAGCGGGGACCAAGAGACCCAGTACTTC,CASSQEGSTSGDQETQYF
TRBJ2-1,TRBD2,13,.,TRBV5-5,TGTGCCAGCAGCCGACTAGCGGGCAATGAGCAGTTCTTC,CASSRLAGNEQFF
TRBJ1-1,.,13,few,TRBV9,TGTGCCAGCAGCGTAGCCCAGGATTCCGCAGCTTTCTTT,CASSVAQDSAAFF
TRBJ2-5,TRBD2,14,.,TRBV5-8,TGTGCCAGCAGACCCGGGACTAGCGGGGTGAACCAGTACTTC,CASRPGTSGVNQYF
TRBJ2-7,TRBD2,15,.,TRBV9,TGTGCCAGCAGCGTAGACGGCGGGGGGCTCTACGAGCAGTACTTC,CASSVDGGGLYEQYF
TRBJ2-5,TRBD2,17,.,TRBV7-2,TGTGCCAGCAGCCCTCCCGGAGTAGCGGGGGGCGGGCGGACCCAGTACTTC,CASSPPGVAGGGRTQYF
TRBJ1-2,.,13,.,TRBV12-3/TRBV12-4,TGTGCCAGCAGAGCCACGGAGCACTATGGCTACACCTTC,CASRATEHYGYTF
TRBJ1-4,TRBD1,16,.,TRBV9,TGTGCCAGCAGCGTCAGAGGGGGCCCAACTAATGAAAAACTGTTTTTT,CASSVRGGPTNEKLFF
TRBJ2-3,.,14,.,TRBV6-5,TGTGCCAGCAGTTACTCCCAGTCCACAGCGGCGCAGTATTTT,CASSYSQSTAAQYF
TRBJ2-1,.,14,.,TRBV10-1,TGCGCCAGCAGTGAGGCCCATGGGGCCAATGAGCAGTTCTTC,CASSEAHGANEQFF
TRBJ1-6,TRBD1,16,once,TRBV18,TGTGCCAGCTCACCTCGGCAGGGGGTCTATAATTCACCCCTCCACTTT,CASSPRQGVYNSPLHF
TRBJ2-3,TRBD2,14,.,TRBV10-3,TGTGCCATCAGTGAAGTTAGCGGGGGAGATACGCAGTATTTT,CAISEVSGGDTQYF
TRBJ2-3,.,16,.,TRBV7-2,TGTGCCAGCAGCTTAGGGCGGCTAGCAGTAGGAAATACGCAGTATTTT,CASSLGRLAVGNTQYF